The T cell receptor beta chain under discussion was sequenced for a study of Ad26.COV2.S vaccination and SARS-CoV-2 variants. Study-wide results and limits: There was reportedly substantial breadth in spike-specific CD8+ and CD4+ T cell responses after vaccination. Researchers reported similar non-spike TCR breadth in vaccine and placebo recipients. Total T cell responses may have been underestimated by the TCR breadth and depth analyses.

A word on this clone: Its specificity is not known.

Assay used: immunoSEQ multiplex PCR; TCRdb lists only in-frame clones, some missing. The data contain 40,000 to 55,000 clones, roughly 80% of them singletons. The V and J ends lost 7 bases and 6 bases, in that order; junction bases with no gene match: 10. The germline gives CDR1 SNHLY, CDR2 FYNNEI. The CDR3 is made up of 14 amino acids. Sequences were derived from peripheral blood, sampled after recovery from COVID-19. This clonotype originated in a human donor who had recovered from COVID-19. The V and J genes are TRBV2 and TRBJ1-1; 8 bases match TRBD1. The CDR3, as DNA: TGTGCCAGCAAGTGGGGACAGGAGGTTTCTGAAGCTTTCTTT. This translates into CASKWGQEVSEAFF.